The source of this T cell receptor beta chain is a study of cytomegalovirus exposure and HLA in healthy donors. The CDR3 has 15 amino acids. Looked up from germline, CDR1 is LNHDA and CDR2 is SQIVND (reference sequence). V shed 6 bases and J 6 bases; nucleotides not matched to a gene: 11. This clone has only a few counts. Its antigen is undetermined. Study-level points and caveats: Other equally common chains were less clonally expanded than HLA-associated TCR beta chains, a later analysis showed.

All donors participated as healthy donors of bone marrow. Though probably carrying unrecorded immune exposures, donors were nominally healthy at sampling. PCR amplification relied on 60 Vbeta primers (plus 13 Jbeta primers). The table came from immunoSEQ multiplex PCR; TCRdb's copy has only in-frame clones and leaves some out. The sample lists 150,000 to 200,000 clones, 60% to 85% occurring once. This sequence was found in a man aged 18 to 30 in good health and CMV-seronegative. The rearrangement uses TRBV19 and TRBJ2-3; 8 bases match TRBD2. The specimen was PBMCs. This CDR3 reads CASRPGGAWVDTQYF. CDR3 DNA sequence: TGTGCCAGTAGGCCCGGGGGGGCGTGGGTTGATACGCAGTATTTT. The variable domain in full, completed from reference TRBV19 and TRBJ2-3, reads DGGITQSPKYLFRKEGQNVTLSCEQNLNHDAMYWYRQDPGQGLRLIYYSQIVNDFQKGDIAEGYSVSREKKESFPLTVTSAQKNPTAFYLCASRPGGAWVDTQYFGPGTRLTVL.